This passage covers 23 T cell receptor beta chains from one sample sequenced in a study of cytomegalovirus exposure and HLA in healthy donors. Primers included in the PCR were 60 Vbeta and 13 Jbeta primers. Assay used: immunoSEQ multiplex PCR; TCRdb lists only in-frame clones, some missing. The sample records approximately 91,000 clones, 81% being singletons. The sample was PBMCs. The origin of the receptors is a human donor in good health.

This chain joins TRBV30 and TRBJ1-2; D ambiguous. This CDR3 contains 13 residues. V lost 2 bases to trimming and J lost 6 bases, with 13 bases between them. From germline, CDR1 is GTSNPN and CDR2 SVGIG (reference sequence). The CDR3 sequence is CAWSRSGKDGYTF. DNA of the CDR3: TGTGCCTGGAGTCGGTCCGGGAAGGATGGCTACACCTTC.

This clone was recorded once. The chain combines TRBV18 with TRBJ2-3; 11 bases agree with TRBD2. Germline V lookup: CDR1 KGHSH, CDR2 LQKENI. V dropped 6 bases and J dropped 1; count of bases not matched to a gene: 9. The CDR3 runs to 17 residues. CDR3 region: CASSPGTSGTGTDTQYF. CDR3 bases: TGTGCCAGCTCCCCCGGGACTAGCGGTACCGGCACAGATACGCAGTATTTT.

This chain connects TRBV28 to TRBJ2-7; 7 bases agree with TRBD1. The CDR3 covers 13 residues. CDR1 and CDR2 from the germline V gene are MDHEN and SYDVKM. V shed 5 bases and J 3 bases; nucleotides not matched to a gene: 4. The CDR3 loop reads CASSRGQDYEQYF. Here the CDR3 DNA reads TGTGCCAGCAGTCGAGGACAGGACTACGAGCAGTACTTC.

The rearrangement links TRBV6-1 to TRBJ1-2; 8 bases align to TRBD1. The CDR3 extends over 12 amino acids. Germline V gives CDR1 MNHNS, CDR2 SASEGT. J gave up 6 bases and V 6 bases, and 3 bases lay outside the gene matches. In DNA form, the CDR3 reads TGTGCCAGCAGCACAGGGGGAAATGGCTACACCTTC. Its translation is CASSTGGNGYTF.

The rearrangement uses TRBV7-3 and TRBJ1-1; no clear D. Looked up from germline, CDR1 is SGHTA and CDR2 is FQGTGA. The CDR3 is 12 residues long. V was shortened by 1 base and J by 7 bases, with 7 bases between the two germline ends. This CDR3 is CASSLRRSEAFF. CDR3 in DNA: TGTGCCAGCAGCTTAAGGCGGAGTGAAGCTTTCTTT.

CDR3 loop: CSVVSRTGHYGYTF. For the CDR3, the DNA is TGCAGCGTTGTTTCTAGGACAGGGCACTATGGCTACACCTTC. This chain links TRBV29-1 with TRBJ1-2; 8 bases are shared with TRBD1. CDR1 SQVTM and CDR2 ANQGSEA come from the germline V gene. J lost 3 bases, V lost 4 bases, and 7 bases had no gene match. The CDR3 has 14 amino acids. Combining the CDR3 with reference TRBV29-1 and TRBJ1-2 gives the whole variable domain SAVISQKPSRDICQRGTSLTIQCQVDSQVTMMFWYRQQPGQSLTLIATANQGSEATYESGFVIDKFPISRPNLTFSTLTVSNMSPEDSSIYLCSVVSRTGHYGYTFGSGTRLTVV.

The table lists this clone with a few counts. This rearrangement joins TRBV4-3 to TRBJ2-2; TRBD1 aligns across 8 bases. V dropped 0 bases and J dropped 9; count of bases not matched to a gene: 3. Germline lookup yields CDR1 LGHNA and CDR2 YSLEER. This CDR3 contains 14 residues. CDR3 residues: CASSQDQGAWELFF. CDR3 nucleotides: TGCGCCAGCAGCCAAGATCAGGGGGCCTGGGAGCTGTTTTTT.

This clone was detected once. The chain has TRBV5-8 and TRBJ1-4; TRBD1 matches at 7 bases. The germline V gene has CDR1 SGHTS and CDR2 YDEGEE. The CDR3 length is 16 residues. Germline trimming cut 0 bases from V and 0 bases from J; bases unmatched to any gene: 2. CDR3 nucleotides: TGTGCCAGCAGCTTGGCTGGACAGGCAACTAATGAAAAACTGTTTTTT. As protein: CASSLAGQATNEKLFF. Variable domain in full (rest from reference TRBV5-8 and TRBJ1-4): EAGVTQSPTHLIKTRGQQATLRCSPISGHTSVYWYQQALGLGLQFLLWYDEGEERNRGNFPPRFSGRQFPNYSSELNVNALELEDSALYLCASSLAGQATNEKLFFGSGTQLSVL.

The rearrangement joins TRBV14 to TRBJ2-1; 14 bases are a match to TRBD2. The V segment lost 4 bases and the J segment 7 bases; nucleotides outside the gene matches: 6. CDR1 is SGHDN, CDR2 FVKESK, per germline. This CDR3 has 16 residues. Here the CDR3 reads CASSRRTSGRLNEQFF. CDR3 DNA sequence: TGTGCCAGCAGCCGGAGGACTAGCGGGAGGTTGAATGAGCAGTTCTTC.

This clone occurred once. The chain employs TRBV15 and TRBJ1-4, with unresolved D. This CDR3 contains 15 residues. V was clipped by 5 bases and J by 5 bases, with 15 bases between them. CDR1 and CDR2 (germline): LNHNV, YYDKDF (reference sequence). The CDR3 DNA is TGTGCCACCAGCTTATCCCGAGGGCCCAATGAAAAACTGTTTTTT. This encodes CATSLSRGPNEKLFF.

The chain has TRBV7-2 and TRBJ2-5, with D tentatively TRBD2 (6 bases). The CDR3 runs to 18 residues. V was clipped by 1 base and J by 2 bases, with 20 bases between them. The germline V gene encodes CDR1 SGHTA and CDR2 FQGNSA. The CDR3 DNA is TGTGCCAGCAGCTTAGAACCCCCCGGTAGGACTACACAAGAGACCCAGTACTTC. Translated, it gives CASSLEPPGRTTQETQYF.

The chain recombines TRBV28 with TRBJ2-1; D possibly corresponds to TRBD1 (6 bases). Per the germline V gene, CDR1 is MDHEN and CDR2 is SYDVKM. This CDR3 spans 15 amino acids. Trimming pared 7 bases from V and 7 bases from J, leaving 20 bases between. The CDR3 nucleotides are TGTGCCAGCATTACCCTAGGGGGTGATGGAAATGAGCAGTTCTTC. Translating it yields CASITLGGDGNEQFF.

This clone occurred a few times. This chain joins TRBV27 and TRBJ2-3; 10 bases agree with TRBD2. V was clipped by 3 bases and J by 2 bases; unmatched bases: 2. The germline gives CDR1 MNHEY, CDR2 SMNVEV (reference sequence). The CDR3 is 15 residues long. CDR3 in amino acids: CASSFSGGITDTQYF. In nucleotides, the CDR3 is TGTGCCAGCAGTTTTAGCGGGGGGATCACAGATACGCAGTATTTT.

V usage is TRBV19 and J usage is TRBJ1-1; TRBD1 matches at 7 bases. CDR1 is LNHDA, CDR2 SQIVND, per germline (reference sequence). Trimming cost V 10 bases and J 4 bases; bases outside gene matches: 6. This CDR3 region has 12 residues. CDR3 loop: CATREGATEAFF. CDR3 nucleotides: TGTGCCACCCGAGAGGGGGCCACTGAAGCTTTCTTT. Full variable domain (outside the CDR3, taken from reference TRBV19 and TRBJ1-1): DGGITQSPKYLFRKEGQNVTLSCEQNLNHDAMYWYRQDPGQGLRLIYYSQIVNDFQKGDIAEGYSVSREKKESFPLTVTSAQKNPTAFYLCATREGATEAFFGQGTRLTVV.

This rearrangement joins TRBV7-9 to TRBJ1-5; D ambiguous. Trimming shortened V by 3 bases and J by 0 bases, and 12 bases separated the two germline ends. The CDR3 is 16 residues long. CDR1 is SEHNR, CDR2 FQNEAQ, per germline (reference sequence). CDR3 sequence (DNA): TGTGCCAGCAGCTTGGGTTCAGGTGTTAGCAATCAGCCCCAGCATTTT. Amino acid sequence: CASSLGSGVSNQPQHF.

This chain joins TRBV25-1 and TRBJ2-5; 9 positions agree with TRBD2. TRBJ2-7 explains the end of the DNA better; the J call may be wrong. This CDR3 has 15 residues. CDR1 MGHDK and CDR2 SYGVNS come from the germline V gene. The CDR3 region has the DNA TGTGCCAGCAGCGAGGCGGGCGGGAGGGCTGGCGAGCAGTACTTC. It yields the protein CASSEAGGRAGEQYF.

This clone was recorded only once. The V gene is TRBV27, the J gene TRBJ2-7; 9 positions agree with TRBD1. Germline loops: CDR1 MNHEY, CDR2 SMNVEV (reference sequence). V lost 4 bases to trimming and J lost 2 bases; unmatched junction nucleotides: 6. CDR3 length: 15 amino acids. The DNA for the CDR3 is TGTGCCAGCAGTTCTCCGGGACAGGGTCCCTACGAGCAGTACTTC. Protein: CASSSPGQGPYEQYF.

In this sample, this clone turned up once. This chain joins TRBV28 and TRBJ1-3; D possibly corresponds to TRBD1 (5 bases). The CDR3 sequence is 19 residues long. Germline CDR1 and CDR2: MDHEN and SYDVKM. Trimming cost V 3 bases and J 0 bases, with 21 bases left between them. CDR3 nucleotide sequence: TGTGCCAGCAGTTTTCCCGGCGGGACCGCCAGCCTCTCTGGAAACACCATATATTTT. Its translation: CASSFPGGTASLSGNTIYF.

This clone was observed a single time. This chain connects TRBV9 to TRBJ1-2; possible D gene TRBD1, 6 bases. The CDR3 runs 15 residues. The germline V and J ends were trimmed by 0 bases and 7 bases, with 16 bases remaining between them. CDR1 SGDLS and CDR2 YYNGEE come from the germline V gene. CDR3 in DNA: TGTGCCAGCAGCGTAGACAGGGACATGTTGGCTGGCTACACCTTC. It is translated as CASSVDRDMLAGYTF.

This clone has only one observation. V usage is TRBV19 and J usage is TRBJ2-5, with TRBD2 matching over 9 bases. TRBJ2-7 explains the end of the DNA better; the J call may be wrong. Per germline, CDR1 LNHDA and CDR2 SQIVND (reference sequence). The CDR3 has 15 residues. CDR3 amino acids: CASSALAGGAYEQYF. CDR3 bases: TGTGCCAGTAGTGCCTTGGCGGGGGGGGCCTACGAGCAGTACTTC.

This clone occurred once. The CDR3 DNA is TGTGCCAGCAGTCCGTGGACGGGGAACTACGAGCAGTACTTC. Its translation is CASSPWTGNYEQYF. This chain links TRBV28 with TRBJ2-7; maybe TRBD2 (5 bases). V was trimmed by 5 bases and J by 3 bases, leaving 14 bases between them. The CDR3 length is 14 residues. Germline V gene data show CDR1 as MDHEN and CDR2 as SYDVKM. Supplemented by reference TRBV28 and TRBJ2-7, the full variable domain reads DVKVTQSSRYLVKRTGEKVFLECVQDMDHENMFWYRQDPGLGLRLIYFSYDVKMKEKGDIPEGYSVSREKKERFSLILESASTNQTSMYLCASSPWTGNYEQYFGPGTRLTVT.

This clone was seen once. The DNA of the CDR3 is TGTGCCAGCTCAAGGACTAGCGGATACAATGAGCAGTTCTTC. Translation gives CASSRTSGYNEQFF. The chain joins TRBV6-5 to TRBJ2-1, with TRBD2 matching over 10 bases. The CDR3 sequence is 14 residues long. In germline, CDR1 is MNHEY, CDR2 SVGAGI. V lost 8 bases, J lost 4 bases, and 5 bases stayed unmatched.

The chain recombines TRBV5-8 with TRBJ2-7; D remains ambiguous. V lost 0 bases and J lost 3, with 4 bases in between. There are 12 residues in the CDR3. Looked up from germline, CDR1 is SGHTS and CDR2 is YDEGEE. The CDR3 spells CASSLVRYEQYF. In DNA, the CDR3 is TGTGCCAGCAGCTTGGTCCGCTACGAGCAGTACTTC.